This T cell receptor (beta chain) comes out of a study of Graves' ophthalmopathy and Graves' hyperthyroidism. Amplification of the TCR beta CDR3 regions used RNA transcripts (as template). Second-round multiplex PCR followed a first-round RT-PCR using HTBI primers. Each CDR3 protein gets one entry after TCRdb re-called the multiplex PCR reads with MiXCR. The sample includes about 740,000 distinct CDR3 sequences, roughly two fifths of them seen just once. This clonotype was detected only a few times. At one boundary the junction diverges from the germline segment, which might be a read error. The sequenced material came from peripheral blood. The source is an adult man with Graves' ophthalmopathy.

The CDR3 DNA reads as TGTGCCAGCAGTTACGTGGGGAGTGAGCCCCAGCATTTT. Its protein is CASSYVGSEPQHF. This chain links TRBV24-1 with TRBJ1-5; D remains unclear. The V gene's germline CDR1 is KGHDR and CDR2 SFDVKD. The CDR3 consists of 13 residues.